This entry features one TCR beta chain sequence. The target antigen is unknown. The data were taken from a study of blood T cells in healthy people across ages. Alongside a J-beta primer mix, a sample-barcoded 5' primer served in a second PCR lasting roughly 6 to 11 cycles. Each CDR3 protein gets one entry after TCRdb re-called the 5' RACE reads with MiXCR. Of about 830,000 distinct CDR3 sequences listed, 58% were seen once; the top ten hold about 20%. Findings of the study overall: Older individuals had lower TCR beta diversity per million T cells (the decline was roughly linear). The study could not conclusively compare naive and antigen-experienced cells, given its unsorted PBMCs. With donor CMV status unknown, expanded clonotype changes were possibly confounded.

V lost 6 bases, J lost 4 bases, and 21 bases lay in between. This CDR3 has 17 amino acids. The germline V gene has CDR1 KGHDR and CDR2 SFDVKD. The TCR comes from a man younger than 40 in good health. This rearrangement joins TRBV24-1 to TRBJ2-1; possible D gene TRBD2, 6 bases. Sequencing was done on a sample of blood. CDR3 sequence reads: CATSPSSGEMWYNEQFF. In nucleotides, the CDR3 is TGTGCCACCAGTCCCAGCTCGGGGGAGATGTGGTACAATGAGCAGTTCTTC.